This T cell receptor beta chain comes out of a study of blood T cell repertoires in COVID-19. Study overall: Some COVID-19 samples were acute and others convalescent; all came from the United States, Italy and Spain. Sources were T cells, B-cell-depleted T cells, or PBMCs; the material itself was cDNA or gDNA.

The CDR3 spans 11 residues. The ends lost 10 bases at V and 9 bases at J; junction bases unmatched: 8. Methods used by the authors: Amplification of reference gene primers provided the estimated nucleated cell counts. Method: immunoSEQ multiplex PCR; TCRdb's copy keeps in-frame clones and lacks some. The V and J calls and clone size come from that table; D and trimming were worked out from the DNA. The sample shows about 75,000 clones, 85% to 90% of them seen only once. The chain joins TRBV12-3 or TRBV12-4 to TRBJ2-7, with 8 positions matching TRBD1. The clonotype originates from a human donor in a cohort sampled during active COVID-19. The sample taken for sequencing was peripheral blood. DNA of the CDR3: TGTGCCACCTCAGACAGGGGAGCGCAGTACTTC. Amino acid sequence: CATSDRGAQYF.